This T cell receptor beta chain appears in the sequencing data of a study of cytomegalovirus exposure and HLA in healthy donors. V shed 7 bases and J shed 0 bases, with 12 bases lying between them. This CDR3 has 14 residues. CDR1 and CDR2 (germline): LNHDA, SQIVND (reference sequence). Study-level results: Immune exposure data for these donors was limited to CMV serostatus. HLA allele associations emerged for roughly 16,000 TCR beta sequences in a later analysis, at 0.05 false discovery rate. Earlier analysis looked at TCR beta V segments, and most were productive about 87% or about 30% of the time.

PCR was performed using 60 Vbeta and 13 Jbeta primers. TCRdb's copy holds only in-frame clones and misses some; the assay was immunoSEQ multiplex PCR. The sample records some 150,000 clones, 65% to 90% being singletons. A remark on this clone: Its antigen is as yet unknown.

Nominally healthy donors were sampled, though unrecorded immune exposures were likely. The sample comprised PBMCs. The clonotype was recovered from a woman between 45 and 65 years old in good health and CMV-seropositive. The V gene is TRBV19, the J gene TRBJ1-1, with a weak D call TRBD1 (5 bases). This CDR3 reads CASTWDSLNTEAFF. The CDR3 coding sequence is TGTGCCAGTACTTGGGACTCCTTGAACACTGAAGCTTTCTTT.